Shown below are 13 T cell receptor beta chains from a single sample sequenced in a study of T cell responses to AZD1222 COVID-19 vaccine (dated by TCRdb to the early 2020s). Preparation of the library involved the immunoSEQ multiplex PCR assay. Not all clones reach the TCRdb copy of this immuneACCESS table, which keeps in-frame sequences only. Checked studies attribute under half of the gap to unresolved V genes and leave the rest unexplained. This sample lists roughly 270,000 clones; around 93% were detected once. The top ten clonotypes cover around 0.6% of the sample. Explained via the paper, the time point label denotes: about 28 days (+/-7) after the second vaccine dose. The sample consisted of peripheral blood, taken 28 days after the second AZD1222 dose. These receptors all come from an adult who received the AZD1222 COVID-19 vaccine.

This chain joins TRBV5-4 and TRBJ2-1; TRBD2 might be the D (5 bases). This CDR3 region has 15 residues. V lost 1 base, J lost 3 bases, and 11 bases lay in between. Per the germline V gene, CDR1 is SGHNT and CDR2 is YYREEE (reference sequence). The CDR3 reads CASSLLDSLYNEQFF. The CDR3 nucleotides read TGTGCCAGCAGCTTGCTGGACTCCCTCTACAATGAGCAGTTCTTC.

The V gene is TRBV21-1, the J gene TRBJ2-7; the table's D call TRBD1 went unverified against the DNA. TRBV21-1 is classified as a pseudogene. The length of the CDR3 is 15 residues. In DNA, the CDR3 is TGTGCCAGCAGCAAGGGACACAATGGGATGTACGAGCAGTACTTC. The encoded protein is CASSKGHNGMYEQYF.

The genes are TRBV4-2 and TRBJ1-6; possible D gene TRBD1, 6 bases. This CDR3 is 17 amino acids long. V lost 4 bases and J lost 5, with 18 bases in between. Per germline, CDR1 LGHNA and CDR2 YNFKEQ. In DNA form, the CDR3 reads TGTGCCAGCAGCCCCCGGACAGCTCCGGGAGATAATTCACCCCTCCACTTT. Protein sequence: CASSPRTAPGDNSPLHF.

J is TRBJ2-7 and V is TRBV5-3; 10 nucleotides match TRBD2. TRBV5-3 is an open reading frame whose function is uncertain. This CDR3 is built from 16 residues. The V and J ends lost 5 bases and 2 bases, in that order; junction bases with no gene match: 10. CDR3 protein: CARRSALAGAPYEQYF. The CDR3 DNA follows: TGTGCCAGAAGGTCGGCTCTAGCGGGGGCCCCCTACGAGCAGTACTTC.

The chain couples TRBV13 to TRBJ2-7; no clear D gene. The CDR3 consists of 14 residues. Trimming took 0 bases from V and 2 from J, leaving 8 bases between them. Germline CDR1 PRHDT, CDR2 FYEKMQ (reference sequence). CDR3 DNA sequence: TGTGCCAGCAGCTTAGGATTCGCCCCCTACGAGCAGTACTTC. Translated: CASSLGFAPYEQYF.

The V gene is TRBV9, the J gene TRBJ2-5, with D possibly matching TRBD2 (5 bases). Germline CDR1 SGDLS, CDR2 YYNGEE. Trimming pared 0 bases from V and 5 bases from J, leaving 14 bases between. This CDR3 contains 15 residues. CDR3 region: CASSVADVRGETQYF. CDR3 coding DNA: TGTGCCAGCAGCGTAGCGGACGTACGAGGGGAGACCCAGTACTTC.

The chain joins TRBV2 to TRBJ1-2, with 12 positions matching TRBD1. CDR3 length equals 16 residues. The J segment lost 8 bases and the V segment lost 5 bases, leaving 12 bases of the junction unmatched. Germline loops: CDR1 SNHLY, CDR2 FYNNEI. The CDR3 DNA reads TGTGCCAGCAGTACGCTCCGGGACAGGGGGCTTAAAGGCTACACCTTC. Translation: CASSTLRDRGLKGYTF.

The rearrangement joins TRBV9 to TRBJ2-3, with a weak D call TRBD2 (6 bases). CDR3 length equals 14 residues. Trimming left V 4 bases short and J 4 bases short, with 13 bases between. The germline CDR1 and CDR2 sequences are SGDLS and YYNGEE. CDR3 loop: CASSPGGWPDTQYF. CDR3 bases: TGTGCCAGCAGCCCCGGGGGTTGGCCAGATACGCAGTATTTT.

The chain employs TRBV7-8 and TRBJ1-5; TRBD1 is a possible D gene (6 bases). With 1 base removed from V and 6 bases from J, the gap between germline ends came to 13 bases. The germline V gene encodes CDR1 SGHVS and CDR2 FQNEAQ. This CDR3 spans 15 amino acids. The CDR3 spells CASSLGLGAGQPQHF. CDR3 DNA sequence: TGTGCCAGCAGCTTAGGATTGGGGGCCGGTCAGCCCCAGCATTTT.

The J gene is TRBJ1-1, the V gene TRBV5-1; D not certain. Germline V gene lookup returns CDR1 SGHRS and CDR2 YFSETQ. The V end was cut by 2 bases, the J end by 1 base, with 6 bases between. The CDR3 is 13 residues long. The CDR3 here is CASSLYQNTEAFF. Written as DNA, the CDR3 is TGCGCCAGCAGCTTATACCAGAACACTGAAGCTTTCTTT.

The J gene is TRBJ2-2, the V gene TRBV28; D possibly corresponds to TRBD2 (5 bases). Trimming pared 8 bases from V and 1 base from J, leaving 8 bases between. The germline V gene encodes CDR1 MDHEN and CDR2 SYDVKM. This CDR3 has 13 amino acids. CDR3 sequence reads: CASRGENTGELFF. DNA of the CDR3: TGTGCCAGCCGGGGAGAGAACACCGGGGAGCTGTTTTTT.

DNA of the CDR3: TGTGCCAGCAGCGTAGACGGGGGAACTACTGGAAACACCATATATTTT. Encoded protein: CASSVDGGTTGNTIYF. The chain employs TRBV9 and TRBJ1-3; a possible D gene is TRBD1 (5 bases). V lost 0 bases and J lost 2, with 12 bases in between. The germline CDR1 and CDR2 sequences are SGDLS and YYNGEE. The CDR3 is made up of 16 amino acids. Full variable domain (missing parts from reference TRBV9 and TRBJ1-3): DSGVTQTPKHLITATGQRVTLRCSPRSGDLSVYWYQQSLDQGLQFLIQYYNGEERAKGNILERFSAQQFPDLHSELNLSSLELGDSALYFCASSVDGGTTGNTIYFGEGSWLTVV.

The gene calls are TRBV14 and TRBJ1-1, with 7 bases lining up with TRBD1. The germline CDR1 and CDR2 sequences are SGHDN and FVKESK. The CDR3 sequence is 16 residues long. The junction had 8 bases not matched to a gene; V was cut back by 4 bases and J by 0 bases. The DNA for the CDR3 is TGTGCCAGCAGCCCACGCGGGACAGTTCTGAACACTGAAGCTTTCTTT. Protein product: CASSPRGTVLNTEAFF. Filled out from reference TRBV14 and TRBJ1-1, the complete variable domain reads EAGVTQFPSHSVIEKGQTVTLRCDPISGHDNLYWYRRVMGKEIKFLLHFVKESKQDESGMPNNRFLAERTGGTYSTLKVQPAELEDSGVYFCASSPRGTVLNTEAFFGQGTRLTVV.